What follows describes a single TCR beta chain. As yet, its antigen is unknown. The data stem from a study of T cell repertoires in cytomegalovirus infection. Study overall: Public TCR beta signatures marked donors with CMV infection and the matching HLA.

Broader study findings: Cumulated frequencies of public TCR beta families served to identify carriers of CMV plus the relevant HLA. HLA-C-restricted CMV clonotypes gave the most frequent clonotype in two of eight donors.

TCRdb re-derived calls from the reads in MiXCR, one entry per CDR3 protein. The top ten clones hold 2.5% to 3.5% of a sample with about 740,000 distinct CDR3 sequences, under 40% of them seen once. The germline V gene encodes CDR1 LNHDA and CDR2 SQIVND (reference sequence). This CDR3 comprises 15 residues. The germline V and J ends were trimmed by 0 bases and 6 bases, with 13 bases remaining between them. Material: PBMCs. The chain is built from TRBV19 and TRBJ2-3, with D perhaps matching TRBD1 (5 bases). The clonotype comes from a human donor in good health (CMV status not recorded). Some clones in this sample may be carry-over from other donors' samples. CDR3 region: CASSIDQGPRDTQYF. CDR3 nucleotide sequence: TGTGCCAGTAGTATAGACCAGGGCCCCCGGGATACGCAGTATTTT.